Shown below are 12 T cell receptor beta chains from a single sample sequenced in a study of T cell responses to AZD1222 COVID-19 vaccine (dated by TCRdb to the early 2020s). Libraries were prepared through the immunoSEQ multiplex PCR assay. TCRdb re-hosts the immuneACCESS table, in-frame sequences only. Its copies lack some clones; in the studies checked, an unresolved V gene accounts for under half of them, and the cause for the rest is not known. A total of 150,000 to 200,000 clones appear in this sample, approximately 92% of them only once. Clones ranked in the top ten supply 2.5% to 3% of the sample. Interpreted using the paper, the time point label stands for: baseline before first vaccination. Sequencing was performed on peripheral blood, taken on day 0 of AZD1222 vaccination. All receptors come from an adult in good health.

The genes are TRBV11-2 and TRBJ2-1; the D gene is possibly TRBD2 (6 bases). V dropped 6 bases and J dropped 7 bases, with 16 bases sitting between them. This CDR3 is 14 amino acids long. CDR1 and CDR2 (germline): SGHAT, FQNNGV. As DNA, the CDR3 is TGTGCCAGCAGGATGGTCGGGAGTGTAAATGAGCAGTTCTTC. It specifies CASRMVGSVNEQFF.

In its sample, this clone was seen a few times. The chain carries TRBV27 and TRBJ1-3, with 8 positions matching TRBD1. Germline loops: CDR1 MNHEY, CDR2 SMNVEV (reference sequence). With V trimmed by 5 bases and J by 3 bases, 6 bases remained unmatched. This CDR3 region has 15 residues. The CDR3 here is CASSPDRGGGNTIYF. DNA for the CDR3: TGTGCCAGCAGTCCCGACAGGGGTGGTGGAAACACCATATATTTT.

The CDR3, as DNA: TGTGCCATCGGAGTAGACACCATATATTTT. Encoded protein: CAIGVDTIYF. The chain combines TRBV10-3 with TRBJ1-3; D gene uncertain. Per the germline V gene, CDR1 is ENHRY and CDR2 is SYGVKD. V was clipped by 8 bases and J by 8 bases, with 7 bases between them. This CDR3 is 10 amino acids long.

The chain employs TRBV28 and TRBJ2-7, with D unresolved. Germline V gene sequence: CDR1 MDHEN, CDR2 SYDVKM. The CDR3 runs 14 residues. Trimming removed 4 bases at V and 2 bases at J, with 12 bases between. The CDR3 DNA is TGTGCCAGCAGTTCCCCAGGACCGACCTACGAGCAGTACTTC. Its translation is CASSSPGPTYEQYF.

The V call is TRBV21-1, the J call TRBJ1-6. TRBV21-1 is recorded as a pseudogene. The CDR3 covers 16 residues. The CDR3 loop reads CASSKGDGGYNSPLHF. CDR3 sequence (DNA): TGTGCCAGCAGCAAAGGAGACGGCGGATATAATTCACCCCTCCACTTT.

This sequence joins TRBV19 and TRBJ2-1, with no clear D. V lost 0 bases, J lost 6 bases, and 12 bases lay in between. Per the germline V gene, CDR1 is LNHDA and CDR2 is SQIVND (reference sequence). There are 15 residues in the CDR3. The DNA of the CDR3 is TGTGCCAGTAGTATAGAGCGGACCGAACTCAATGAGCAGTTCTTC. Protein sequence: CASSIERTELNEQFF.

The rearrangement joins TRBV2 to TRBJ2-1; a weak D match, TRBD2 (5 bases). V was pared by 7 bases and J by 0 bases, with 10 bases between. The germline V gene has CDR1 SNHLY and CDR2 FYNNEI. The CDR3 covers 14 residues. The CDR3 nucleotides read TGTGCCAGCAAAGTCACTAGCTCCTACAATGAGCAGTTCTTC. The encoded protein is CASKVTSSYNEQFF.

The chain carries TRBV5-1 and TRBJ1-1, with D unresolved. Trimming took 1 base from V and 5 from J, leaving 12 bases between them. The CDR3 is 14 residues long. CDR1 is SGHRS and CDR2 is YFSETQ in the germline V gene. CDR3 residues: CASSLSPSGTEAFF. The CDR3 region has the DNA TGCGCCAGCAGCTTGAGCCCCTCGGGGACTGAAGCTTTCTTT.

This sequence joins TRBV12-5 and TRBJ2-6, with 7 bases lining up with TRBD1. V lost 2 bases to trimming and J lost 0 bases; unmatched junction nucleotides: 10. Germline CDR1 is LGHNT and CDR2 is FRNRAP. The CDR3 has 19 amino acids. CDR3 DNA sequence: TGTGCTAGTGGTTTGATGACAGGGAATCCCTCCTCTGGGGCCAACGTCCTGACTTTC. Its translation is CASGLMTGNPSSGANVLTF.

The chain has TRBV19 and TRBJ1-5, with TRBD1 matching 9 bases. Germline V gene sequence: CDR1 LNHDA, CDR2 SQIVND (reference sequence). The CDR3 has 16 amino acids. Trimming took 3 bases from V and 1 from J; bases not matched to a gene: 4. CDR3 loop: CASSIDRGDSNQPQHF. The CDR3 DNA reads as TGTGCCAGTAGTATCGACAGGGGGGACAGCAATCAGCCCCAGCATTTT.

The chain carries TRBV6-5 and TRBJ2-7; no clear D gene. Trimming removed 7 bases at V and 1 base at J, with 8 bases between. Germline CDR1 and CDR2: MNHEY and SVGAGI. The CDR3 runs to 12 residues. CDR3 sequence reads: CASTGLSYEQYF. The CDR3, as DNA: TGTGCCAGCACGGGTCTATCCTACGAGCAGTACTTC.

The chain links TRBV11-2 to TRBJ1-2, with a tentative D call TRBD1 (5 bases). Germline CDR1 and CDR2: SGHAT and FQNNGV. The CDR3 is 15 residues long. V dropped 5 bases and J dropped 3 bases, with 16 bases sitting between them. CDR3 sequence reads: CASSLTGILDYGYTF. The CDR3, as DNA: TGTGCCAGCAGCCTTACAGGAATTCTCGACTATGGCTACACCTTC.